This T cell receptor beta chain was sequenced for a study of OX40 agonist ivuxolimab in advanced cancers. Study-level background: Therapy given before enrollment (anti-PD-1, anti-PD-L1 or anti-CTLA-4) was allowed, and roughly 41% had some. Study outcomes and limitations: The mean number of expanded clones was higher in CD8+ T cells than in CD4+. At 0.1 to 3.0 mg/kg, CD4+ and CD8+ blood T cells expanded clonally by week 6.

This table comes from immunoSEQ multiplex PCR, and its TCRdb copy is limited to in-frame clones, with some not included. The sample carries tens of thousands of clones, roughly 88% recorded once. CDR1 is MDHEN, CDR2 SYDVKM, per germline. This CDR3 region has 14 residues. The V segment lost 2 bases and the J segment 9 bases; nucleotides outside the gene matches: 5. Remarks on this clone: Its antigen is still unknown.

Sequenced material: CD4+ or CD8+ T cells sorted from blood, taken in a trial of the OX40 agonist ivuxolimab. The TCR was taken from an adult with an advanced solid tumor such as melanoma, head and neck, liver or kidney cancer. The rearrangement joins TRBV28 to TRBJ2-1; 9 bases line up with TRBD1. The CDR3: CASSLGTGPGEQFF. DNA of the CDR3: TGTGCCAGCAGTTTAGGGACAGGGCCCGGTGAGCAGTTCTTC.